Following are 30 T cell receptor beta chains from one sample sequenced in a study of regulatory T cells in long-lasting Graves disease. As to time point: newly diagnosed GD, antithyroid drugs for less than 3 months. PBMC RNA was the source of the TCR library. For TCR beta, libraries came from iRepertoire HTBI primers and Arm-PCR of CDR3 regions. Each CDR3 protein is one row after TCRdb ran MiXCR on the multiplex PCR reads. The sample carries hundreds of thousands of distinct CDR3 sequences, 18% recorded once. The input for sequencing was peripheral blood mononuclear cells (PBMCs), taken at new diagnosis, from a patient treated with antithyroid drugs. The receptor set was obtained from a female donor with Graves disease.

This clonotype has only a few counts. One end of the junction does not line up with germline, which may come from a read error. The V call is TRBV19, the J call TRBJ1-3; no definite D call. Germline values: CDR1 LNHDA, CDR2 SQIVND (reference sequence). This CDR3 is built from 14 residues. This CDR3 reads CASSIYNSGNAIYF. For the CDR3, the DNA is TGTGCCAGTAGTATTTACAACTCTGGAAACGCCATATATTTT.

The sample holds many counts of this clonotype. This chain links TRBV29-1 with TRBJ2-7; TRBD1 or TRBD2 may be the D gene (5 bases each). The CDR3 length is 13 residues. The germline V gene has CDR1 SQVTM and CDR2 ANQGSEA. Trimming removed 7 bases from V and 4 bases from J, with 17 bases in between. The CDR3 reads CSGTGTANYEQYF. CDR3 DNA sequence: TGCAGCGGGACCGGGACGGCTAATTACGAGCAGTACTTC.

The V and J genes are TRBV30 and TRBJ1-1, with D possibly matching TRBD1 (6 bases). This CDR3 spans 12 amino acids. Germline CDR1 GTSNPN, CDR2 SVGIG (reference sequence). The V end was cut by 1 base, the J end by 7 bases, with 10 bases between. CDR3 bases: TGTGCCTGGAGTGCTGGACAGAGTGAAGCTTTCTTT. The encoded protein is CAWSAGQSEAFF.

As for this clonotype: It is likely a read error: a sequence one base away is far more abundant. The chain combines TRBV12-3 or TRBV12-4 with TRBJ2-1; TRBD2 matches 7 bases. With V trimmed by 5 bases and J by 10 bases, 14 bases remained unmatched. The CDR3 loop spans 15 amino acids. The chain's CDR3 is CASSPSGAPFYEQFF. For the CDR3, the DNA is TGTGCCAGCAGTCCCAGCGGGGCCCCCTTCTACGAGCAGTTCTTC.

This clonotype has more than one count but fewer than ten. This may be a read error, as it is one base from a much larger clone. The chain couples TRBV13 to TRBJ2-1, with D possibly being TRBD2 (7 bases). This CDR3 is built from 16 residues. Germline assignment: CDR1 PRHDT and CDR2 FYEKMQ (reference sequence). The CDR3 DNA sequence: TGTACCAGCAGCCCCGGAGGGGGAGGGCTTCGGAGTGAGCAGTTCTTC. It translates to CTSSPGGGGLRSEQFF.

This clonotype appeared many times. The chain carries TRBV11-2 and TRBJ2-7; D gene uncertain. Trimming removed 2 bases at V and 7 bases at J, with 18 bases between. The germline V gene has CDR1 SGHAT and CDR2 FQNNGV. This CDR3 is 15 amino acids long. In DNA, the CDR3 is TGTGCCAGCAGCTTACGGGTTCCTCCCGCGCGGGAGCAGTACTTC. This translates into CASSLRVPPAREQYF. Looking up the rest from reference TRBV11-2 and TRBJ2-7 gives the full variable domain: EAGVAQSPRYKIIEKRQSVAFWCNPISGHATLYWYQQILGQGPKLLIQFQNNGVVDDSQLPKDRFSAERLKGVDSTLKIQPAKLEDSAVYLCASSLRVPPAREQYFGPGTRLTVT.

The table lists this clonotype with many counts. The CDR3 sequence is CARPRVPSPLHF. The CDR3 region has the DNA TGTGCCAGGCCTAGGGTTCCATCACCCCTCCACTTT. This chain uses TRBV27 with TRBJ1-6; D unclear. Germline V gives CDR1 MNHEY, CDR2 SMNVEV (reference sequence). The CDR3 has 12 residues. V was cut by 9 bases and J by 10 bases, with 13 bases left in between.

The chain carries TRBV11-2 and TRBJ1-3; D is ambiguous. Trimming removed 7 bases at V and 0 bases at J, with 16 bases between. The CDR3 contains 16 residues. The germline CDR1 and CDR2 sequences are SGHAT and FQNNGV. CDR3 loop: CASNVAAGNSGNTIYF. In nucleotides, the CDR3 is TGTGCCAGCAACGTGGCAGCCGGAAACTCTGGAAACACCATATATTTT.

Ten or more counts support this clonotype. This sequence joins TRBV6-1 and TRBJ1-6; 8 nucleotides match TRBD1. Trimming removed 4 bases from V and 0 bases from J; junction bases left unmatched: 5. The CDR3 runs to 17 residues. The V gene's germline CDR1 is MNHNS and CDR2 SASEGT. The CDR3 protein is CASSGQGRISYNSPLHF. The CDR3 DNA sequence: TGTGCCAGCAGTGGACAGGGGAGGATCTCCTATAATTCACCCCTCCACTTT.

About this clonotype itself: At one of its ends the junction is not consistent with the germline gene, which may arise from a read error. V usage is TRBV7-7 and J usage is TRBJ2-5; a possible D gene is TRBD2 (5 bases). The length of the CDR3 is 13 residues. Germline V CDR1 and CDR2: SSHAT, FNYEAQ (reference sequence). This chain's CDR3 is CASSLGRKETQYF. CDR3 DNA sequence: TGTGCTAGCAGCTTAGGGAGAAAAGAGACCCAGTACTTC. The full variable domain, in which reference TRBV7-7 and TRBJ2-5 provide the parts outside the CDR3, is GAGVSQSPRYKVTKRGQDVTLRCDPISSHATLYWYQQALGQGPEFLTYFNYEAQPDKSGLPSDRFSAERPEGSISTLTIQRTEQRDSAMYRCASSLGRKETQYFGPGTRLLVL.

The genes are TRBV29-1 and TRBJ2-7, with 7 bases fitting TRBD1. The CDR3 length is 14 residues. In germline, CDR1 is SQVTM, CDR2 ANQGSEA. V shed 5 bases, J shed 2 bases, and the junction held 9 bases outside the gene matches. This CDR3 reads CSVNPGQAPYEQYF. The CDR3 DNA reads as TGCAGCGTTAATCCTGGACAGGCACCCTACGAGCAGTACTTC.

V usage is TRBV9 and J usage is TRBJ2-1, with 7 nucleotides matching TRBD2. Germline V gene lookup returns CDR1 SGDLS and CDR2 YYNGEE. The CDR3 runs 13 residues. V shed 3 bases and J 13 bases; nucleotides not matched to a gene: 10. Here the CDR3 DNA reads TGTGCCAGCAGCGACCACCCAGCGGGACCACAGTTCTTC. This codes for CASSDHPAGPQFF.

This clonotype was seen ten or more times. The rearrangement joins TRBV6-7 to TRBJ2-1, with D unclear. TRBV6-7 is classed as an ORF, of uncertain function. The CDR3 has 15 amino acids. Trimming cost V 1 base and J 6 bases, with 13 bases left between them. The CDR3 coding sequence is TGTGCCAGCAGTTACTGCATCCACAATCGCAATGAGCAGTTCTTC. Protein product: CASSYCIHNRNEQFF.

The V call is TRBV28, the J call TRBJ2-4; 9 nucleotides align to TRBD2. V lost 2 bases and J lost 8; bases outside the gene matches: 4. The V gene's germline CDR1 is MDHEN and CDR2 SYDVKM. The CDR3 sequence is 14 residues long. CDR3 nucleotide sequence: TGTGCCAGCAGTTTAGCGGGAGGGCCCGACATTCAGTACTTC. It encodes CASSLAGGPDIQYF. The whole variable domain, filled in from reference TRBV28 and TRBJ2-4, reads DVKVTQSSRYLVKRTGEKVFLECVQDMDHENMFWYRQDPGLGLRLIYFSYDVKMKEKGDIPEGYSVSREKKERFSLILESASTNQTSMYLCASSLAGGPDIQYFGAGTRLSVL.

This clonotype was seen at least ten times. The chain is built from TRBV11-3 and TRBJ2-7; possibly TRBD1 or TRBD2 for D (5 bases each). V lost 4 bases, J lost 3 bases, and 16 bases lay in between. Germline CDR1 and CDR2: SGHNT and YENEEA. CDR3 length: 15 residues. The CDR3 here is CASSSNPGRIYEQYF. The CDR3 region has the DNA TGTGCCAGCAGCTCCAATCCGGGACGGATCTACGAGCAGTACTTC.

The table lists this clonotype with many counts. V usage is TRBV28 and J usage is TRBJ2-7, with 8 bases that match TRBD1. CDR1 is MDHEN, CDR2 SYDVKM, per germline. The CDR3 runs to 13 residues. V dropped 5 bases and J dropped 6; count of bases not matched to a gene: 6. Here the CDR3 DNA reads TGTGCCAGCAGTCAGGGACAGGCGGGCGAGCAGTACTTC. Protein product: CASSQGQAGEQYF.

The table lists this clonotype with a count of one. The J gene is TRBJ2-1, the V gene TRBV2; 10 bases fit TRBD2. This CDR3 spans 17 amino acids. Germline lookup yields CDR1 SNHLY and CDR2 FYNNEI. The V gene end was trimmed by 1 base and the J gene end by 2 bases; junction bases not matched to a gene: 5. The CDR3 DNA follows: TGTGCCAGCAGTGAAGTCGTAGCGGGAGGCACCTACAATGAGCAGTTCTTC. It specifies CASSEVVAGGTYNEQFF.

The chain couples TRBV27 to TRBJ2-1; 7 bases are a match to TRBD2. Germline lookup yields CDR1 MNHEY and CDR2 SMNVEV (reference sequence). J lost 5 bases, V lost 5 bases, and 3 bases had no gene match. The CDR3 is 13 residues long. The chain's CDR3 is CASSILADNEQFF. As DNA, the CDR3 is TGTGCCAGCAGTATCCTAGCGGACAATGAGCAGTTCTTC.

Worth noting for this clonotype: One base away lies a much larger clone, so this may be a sequencing read error. The chain combines TRBV30 with TRBJ2-2, with D possibly being TRBD1 or TRBD2 (6 bases each). Germline assignment: CDR1 GTSNPN and CDR2 SVGIG (reference sequence). This CDR3 region has 15 residues. The CDR3 bases are TGTGCCTGGAGTAGTAAGGACAGTAGGTCCGGGGGGCTGTTTTTT. Its protein product is CAWSSKDSRSGGLFF.

The chain is built from TRBV28 and TRBJ2-3; 8 bases fit TRBD2. From germline, CDR1 is MDHEN and CDR2 SYDVKM. This CDR3 contains 16 residues. V was clipped by 5 bases and J by 5 bases; unmatched bases: 12. The CDR3 nucleotides read TGTGCCAGCAGTACGGGGGGGGGAGCGCCGCAAGATACGCAGTATTTT. Translation gives CASSTGGGAPQDTQYF.

The V call is TRBV20-1, the J call TRBJ2-1; D unresolved. The J call could be wrong; TRBJ2-5 is a better fit for the DNA end. The CDR3 spans 17 residues. Looked up from germline, CDR1 is DFQATT and CDR2 is SNEGSKA (reference sequence). The CDR3, as DNA: TGCAGTGCTAGAGCCACCCTAAGGGTCCTAGAAGGGGAGACCCAGTACTTC. Translation: CSARATLRVLEGETQYF.

This clonotype was seen at least ten times. The chain couples TRBV28 to TRBJ2-1; possible D gene TRBD2, 5 bases. With 6 bases removed from V and 6 bases from J, the gap between germline ends came to 15 bases. The CDR3 extends over 14 amino acids. Germline CDR1 is MDHEN and CDR2 is SYDVKM. CDR3 nucleotide sequence: TGTGCCAGCAGCCCCGATGGAGCGGCCAATGAGCAGTTCTTC. This encodes CASSPDGAANEQFF. Variable domain in full (rest from reference TRBV28 and TRBJ2-1): DVKVTQSSRYLVKRTGEKVFLECVQDMDHENMFWYRQDPGLGLRLIYFSYDVKMKEKGDIPEGYSVSREKKERFSLILESASTNQTSMYLCASSPDGAANEQFFGPGTRLTVL.

This clonotype was seen at least ten times. This rearrangement joins TRBV7-6 to TRBJ2-7; D possibly matches TRBD1 or TRBD2 (5 bases each). From germline, CDR1 is SGHVS and CDR2 FNYEAQ. V was cut by 5 bases and J by 2 bases, with 19 bases left in between. The CDR3 consists of 16 residues. Written as DNA, the CDR3 is TGTGCCAGCAGCCCCCTAACCGGGACCATCCCCTACGAGCAGTACTTC. Residues: CASSPLTGTIPYEQYF.

This clonotype was seen ten or more times. This chain connects TRBV12-3 or TRBV12-4 to TRBJ2-7, with 14 nucleotides matching TRBD2. The CDR3 is 16 amino acids. V gave up 4 bases and J gave up 2 bases; unmatched junction bases: 4. CDR3 bases: TGTGCCAGCAGTTGGACTAGCGGGAGGTTAGCCTACGAGCAGTACTTC. Residues: CASSWTSGRLAYEQYF.

In regard to this clonotype: This may arise from a read error, as a much more abundant clone is one base away. As DNA, the CDR3 is TGTGCCTGGAGTCTTGGGACAGGAGTTTACGAGCAGTACTTC. Translating it yields CAWSLGTGVYEQYF. The chain couples TRBV30 to TRBJ2-7, with 8 bases matching TRBD1. The CDR3 runs to 14 residues. Germline loops: CDR1 GTSNPN, CDR2 SVGIG (reference sequence). The V and J ends lost 2 bases and 4 bases, in that order; junction bases with no gene match: 7.

This clonotype occurred a few times. The V call is TRBV6-2 or TRBV6-3, the J call TRBJ2-1, with 8 bases fitting TRBD1. Germline V lookup: CDR1 MNHEY, CDR2 SVGEGT. CDR3 length equals 14 residues. J lost 8 bases, V lost 4 bases, and 7 bases had no gene match. The CDR3 reads CASSSVRGRDEQFF. CDR3 in DNA: TGTGCCAGCAGTTCCGTCAGGGGGCGGGATGAGCAGTTCTTC.

J is TRBJ2-2 and V is TRBV7-9, with D possibly TRBD1 on 5 matching bases. V gave up 1 base and J gave up 3 bases, with 15 bases separating them. CDR1 SEHNR and CDR2 FQNEAQ come from the germline V gene (reference sequence). The CDR3 loop spans 17 amino acids. CDR3 in amino acids: CASSLVGRATDTGELFF. The CDR3, as DNA: TGTGCCAGCAGCTTAGTGGGCAGGGCGACGGACACCGGGGAGCTGTTTTTT.

This clonotype was detected a few times. The chain joins TRBV2 to TRBJ2-1; 7 nucleotides line up with TRBD1. This CDR3 is built from 15 residues. Germline assignment: CDR1 SNHLY and CDR2 FYNNEI. V shed 0 bases, J shed 5 bases, and the junction held 4 bases outside the gene matches. In nucleotides, the CDR3 is TGTGCCAGCAGTGAAGCTGTGACAGGGAACAATGAGCAGTTCTTC. This encodes CASSEAVTGNNEQFF.

V and J are TRBV11-2 and TRBJ1-1, with 7 bases identical to TRBD1. This CDR3 is 15 amino acids long. Germline V lookup: CDR1 SGHAT, CDR2 FQNNGV. V dropped 5 bases and J dropped 1; count of bases not matched to a gene: 7. The CDR3 nucleotides read TGTGCCAGCAGCGCCGGGGACAGACAGAACACTGAAGCTTTCTTT. It specifies CASSAGDRQNTEAFF.

The genes are TRBV9 and TRBJ2-3; tentative D call: TRBD2 (6 bases). The CDR3 is made up of 16 amino acids. The V gene lost 0 bases and the J gene lost 2 bases, with 13 bases spanning the gap. CDR1 and CDR2 from the germline V gene are SGDLS and YYNGEE. CDR3 in DNA: TGTGCCAGCAGCGTAGCTGGGGGACTTGCCACAGATACGCAGTATTTT. Its protein product is CASSVAGGLATDTQYF.